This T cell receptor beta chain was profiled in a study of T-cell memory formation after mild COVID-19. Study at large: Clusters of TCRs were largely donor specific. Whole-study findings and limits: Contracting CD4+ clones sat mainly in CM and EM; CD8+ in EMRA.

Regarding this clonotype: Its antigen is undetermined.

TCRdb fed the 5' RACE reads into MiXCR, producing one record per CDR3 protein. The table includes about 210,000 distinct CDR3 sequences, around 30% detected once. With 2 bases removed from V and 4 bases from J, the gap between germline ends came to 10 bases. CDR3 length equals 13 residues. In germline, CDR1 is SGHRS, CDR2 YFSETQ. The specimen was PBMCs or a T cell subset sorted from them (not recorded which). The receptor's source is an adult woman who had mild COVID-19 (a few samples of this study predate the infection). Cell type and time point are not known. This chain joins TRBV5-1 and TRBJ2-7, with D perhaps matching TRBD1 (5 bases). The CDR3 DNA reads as TGCGCCAGCAGCTTAAGGGGAAGGTACGAGCAGTACTTC. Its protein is CASSLRGRYEQYF.